Described below is a single TCR beta chain sequence and its context. V was clipped by 5 bases and J by 6 bases, with 8 bases between them. Germline V CDR1 and CDR2: MNHEY, SMNVEV (reference sequence). The length of the CDR3 is 12 residues. Amplified TCR beta CDR3 regions derived from RNA transcripts. The HTBI set primed first-round TCR CDR3 RT-PCR. MiXCR, applied by TCRdb to the multiplex PCR reads, yields one record per CDR3 protein. The sample consists of hundreds of thousands of distinct CDR3 sequences, roughly 15% of them appearing once. The data stem from a study of T cells in Graves' hyperthyroidism and ophthalmopathy.

The TCR was taken from a woman under 30 with Graves' hyperthyroidism. The sequenced sample consisted of blood. The rearrangement joins TRBV27 to TRBJ1-5; D not certain. The CDR3 coding sequence is TGTGCCAGCAGTAACTTCGGTCAGCCCCAGCATTTT. Translated, it gives CASSNFGQPQHF.